What follows are 18 T cell receptor beta chains derived from one specimen sequenced in a study of beta chain features in type 1 diabetes. Expressed TCRB transcripts were sequenced because the isolated RNA had all been reverse transcribed beforehand. Sequencing was performed with immunoSEQ multiplex PCR; in TCRdb, only in-frame clones are kept and a portion is missing. The sample consists of hundreds of thousands of clones, more than 11% of them appearing once. The sequencing input was naive CD4+ T cells from blood. The receptor set was obtained from a man aged 25-45 years in good health.

This clone was detected a few times. This chain connects TRBV6-5 to TRBJ2-1, with D unresolved. Trimming shortened V by 0 bases and J by 1 base, and 4 bases separated the two germline ends. Germline V gene data show CDR1 as MNHEY and CDR2 as SVGAGI. This CDR3 spans 14 amino acids. The CDR3 nucleotides read TGTGCCAGCAGTTACTCAGGGTCCTACAATGAGCAGTTCTTC. This encodes CASSYSGSYNEQFF.

A few counts support this clone. This rearrangement joins TRBV5-1 to TRBJ2-1; 9 nucleotides line up with TRBD1. CDR1 SGHRS and CDR2 YFSETQ come from the germline V gene. Trimming removed 7 bases from V and 10 bases from J; junction bases left unmatched: 9. This CDR3 comprises 13 residues. CDR3 sequence: CASRGTGLPEQFF. The CDR3 DNA reads TGCGCCAGCCGCGGGACAGGGTTACCCGAGCAGTTCTTC.

A few counts support this clone. V and J are TRBV5-4 and TRBJ2-3; 15 nucleotides align to TRBD2. This CDR3 is built from 18 residues. Germline V lookup: CDR1 SGHNT, CDR2 YYREEE (reference sequence). With 5 bases clipped from V and 0 bases from J, the junction kept 7 bases outside the gene matches. DNA of the CDR3: TGTGCCAGCAGAAAGGGACTAGCGGGGGGTGGTAGCACAGATACGCAGTATTTT. Its protein is CASRKGLAGGGSTDTQYF.

Only one count was recorded for this clone. The V call is TRBV7-9, the J call TRBJ1-2; D is possibly TRBD1 (5 bases). Germline V gene data show CDR1 as SEHNR and CDR2 as FQNEAQ (reference sequence). V was pared by 4 bases and J by 7 bases, with 13 bases between. The CDR3 is made up of 13 amino acids. CDR3 amino acids: CASSSTRGAGYTF. The DNA of the CDR3 is TGTGCCAGCAGCTCCACCCGCGGGGCTGGCTACACCTTC.

As to this clone: The identical CDR3 is also encoded by other nucleotide sequences in the sample. The chain is built from TRBV18 and TRBJ2-5; 9 bases are shared with TRBD1. The CDR3 runs to 14 residues. CDR1 KGHSH and CDR2 LQKENI come from the germline V gene. The trim removed 3 bases at V and 2 bases at J, leaving 1 base unmatched. The CDR3 region has the DNA TGTGCCAGCTCACCGGGGACAGGGCAAGAGACCCAGTACTTC. Translating gives CASSPGTGQETQYF.

The rearrangement joins TRBV27 to TRBJ2-7, with a tentative D call TRBD2 (6 bases). Per germline, CDR1 MNHEY and CDR2 SMNVEV (reference sequence). V shed 8 bases and J shed 7 bases, with 21 bases lying between them. CDR3 length equals 14 residues. Written as DNA, the CDR3 is TGTGCCAGCTCAAGTCTGGGGGGAATCAATGAGCAGTACGTC. Amino acids: CASSSLGGINEQYV.

V is TRBV7-9 and J is TRBJ2-5; no firm D call. CDR1 and CDR2 (germline): SEHNR, FQNEAQ (reference sequence). The CDR3 length is 13 residues. Trimming shortened V by 1 base and J by 4 bases, and 7 bases separated the two germline ends. CDR3 nucleotide sequence: TGTGCCAGCAGCTTAGATAGTAGAGAGACCCAGTACTTC. Protein: CASSLDSRETQYF.

This clone has a handful of counts. This chain joins TRBV14 and TRBJ1-1; D may be TRBD1 (6 bases). Between the trimmed V and J ends, which lost 0 bases and 1 base, there was a span of 9 bases. From germline, CDR1 is SGHDN and CDR2 FVKESK. The CDR3 spans 15 residues. DNA of the CDR3: TGTGCCAGCAGCCAAGATCTGGGGGCGAACACTGAAGCTTTCTTT. It encodes CASSQDLGANTEAFF. Together with reference TRBV14 and TRBJ1-1, the CDR3 gives the full variable domain: EAGVTQFPSHSVIEKGQTVTLRCDPISGHDNLYWYRRVMGKEIKFLLHFVKESKQDESGMPNNRFLAERTGGTYSTLKVQPAELEDSGVYFCASSQDLGANTEAFFGQGTRLTVV.

The chain employs TRBV5-1 and TRBJ2-7; D call uncertain. V was trimmed by 6 bases and J by 2 bases, leaving 15 bases between them. Germline lookup yields CDR1 SGHRS and CDR2 YFSETQ. This CDR3 region has 14 residues. The DNA for the CDR3 is TGCGCCAGCACCTTAGGCGCAACCACCTACGAGCAGTACTTC. Translating gives CASTLGATTYEQYF.

As regards this clone: This same CDR3 is encoded by further DNA sequences in the sample. The CDR3 sequence is CASSVGNQPQHF. The CDR3 DNA follows: TGTGCCAGCAGTGTTGGAAATCAGCCCCAGCATTTT. This sequence joins TRBV2 and TRBJ1-5; D gene uncertain. This CDR3 has 12 residues. V was trimmed by 4 bases and J by 4 bases, leaving 5 bases between them. Per the germline V gene, CDR1 is SNHLY and CDR2 is FYNNEI. Full variable domain (remainder filled in from reference TRBV2 and TRBJ1-5): EPEVTQTPSHQVTQMGQEVILRCVPISNHLYFYWYRQILGQKVEFLVSFYNNEISEKSEIFDDQFSVERPDGSNFTLKIRSTKLEDSAMYFCASSVGNQPQHFGDGTRLSIL.

The chain employs TRBV19 and TRBJ2-4, with TRBD2 identical over 9 bases. V was clipped by 0 bases and J by 7 bases; unmatched bases: 7. This CDR3 has 16 residues. CDR1 is LNHDA and CDR2 is SQIVND in the germline V gene (reference sequence). This CDR3 reads CASSIDSPGLANIQYF. The CDR3 bases are TGTGCCAGTAGTATAGATAGCCCCGGACTAGCGAACATTCAGTACTTC.

This sequence joins TRBV5-1 and TRBJ2-3; TRBD2 aligns across 11 bases. Germline V gene sequence: CDR1 SGHRS, CDR2 YFSETQ. The CDR3 covers 16 residues. V lost 1 base to trimming and J lost 6 bases; unmatched junction nucleotides: 7. The CDR3 is CASSLLSSGGQDTQYF. CDR3 coding DNA: TGCGCCAGCAGCTTGTTGTCTAGCGGGGGGCAGGATACGCAGTATTTT. The complete variable domain, with remaining parts taken from reference TRBV5-1 and TRBJ2-3, reads KAGVTQTPRYLIKTRGQQVTLSCSPISGHRSVSWYQQTPGQGLQFLFEYFSETQRNKGNFPGRFSGRQFSNSRSEMNVSTLELGDSALYLCASSLLSSGGQDTQYFGPGTRLTVL.

The chain is built from TRBV20-1 and TRBJ2-2; D might be TRBD2 (5 bases). The CDR3 is 11 amino acids. Germline V gives CDR1 DFQATT, CDR2 SNEGSKA (reference sequence). V shed 6 bases and J shed 7 bases, with 9 bases lying between them. CDR3 DNA sequence: TGCAGTGCCCTCCGGGGCGGGGAGCTGTTTTTT. It is translated as CSALRGGELFF.

This clone was seen a handful of times. The CDR3 coding sequence is TGCAGTGCTAGAGGGATGAACACCATATATTTT. This gives the protein CSARGMNTIYF. The gene calls are TRBV20-1 and TRBJ1-3; D gene ambiguous. Trimming took off 1 base at V and 7 bases at J, with 5 bases between the two ends. Germline CDR1 and CDR2: DFQATT and SNEGSKA (reference sequence). The CDR3 loop spans 11 amino acids.

CDR3 DNA: TGTGCCAGCACCATCTGCTGGAATGAAGCTTTCTTT. Translated: CASTICWNEAFF. V and J are TRBV7-7 and TRBJ1-1; D is undetermined. The CDR3 extends over 12 amino acids. Deletions cut 7 bases from V and 7 bases from J, with 13 bases between. CDR1 and CDR2 from the germline V gene are SSHAT and FNYEAQ (reference sequence).

The chain uses TRBV18 and TRBJ2-2; D is unresolved. This CDR3 spans 15 amino acids. Germline CDR1 is KGHSH and CDR2 is LQKENI. Trimming stripped 6 bases from V and 1 base from J, with 12 bases between. The CDR3 spells CASSGTGGNTGELFF. The DNA for the CDR3 is TGTGCCAGCTCCGGTACCGGTGGGAACACCGGGGAGCTGTTTTTT.

This rearrangement joins TRBV7-3 to TRBJ1-1; D unresolved. Germline loops: CDR1 SGHTA, CDR2 FQGTGA. V lost 8 bases to trimming and J lost 1 base, with 14 bases between them. The CDR3 totals 14 residues. For the CDR3, the DNA is TGTGCCAGCCAATTCCAGCCTGGGAACACTGAAGCTTTCTTT. It codes for CASQFQPGNTEAFF.

The chain has TRBV9 and TRBJ2-3; TRBD1 matches 7 bases. The V segment lost 4 bases and the J segment 4 bases; nucleotides outside the gene matches: 6. Germline V CDR1 and CDR2: SGDLS, YYNGEE. CDR3 length: 14 amino acids. CDR3: CASSRRQGSDTQYF. CDR3 coding DNA: TGTGCCAGCAGCAGACGACAGGGTTCAGATACGCAGTATTTT.